This T cell receptor (beta chain) comes out of a study of T cells in tuberculosis. Whole-study findings and limits: Active tuberculosis alpha repertoires lay closer to GMM-specific TCRs than controls'.

Note on this clone: Its antigen remains unknown.

From germline, CDR1 is SEHNR and CDR2 FQNEAQ (reference sequence). CDR3 length: 16 residues. With 4 bases clipped from V and 5 bases from J, the junction kept 11 bases outside the gene matches. Adolescents were screened for latent TB by skin test and IGRA. Unsorted cryopreserved PBMC were sequenced, averaging roughly 100,000 T cells per clinical donor. Profiled with immunoSEQ multiplex PCR; TCRdb holds only in-frame clones, not every one. The sample consists of about 40,000 clones, roughly 93% of them appearing once. The rearrangement joins TRBV7-9 to TRBJ1-2; 9 nucleotides match TRBD1. This sequence originates from a donor between 5 and 29 years old with latent tuberculosis or without tuberculosis infection. Some clones in this sample may be carry-over from other donors' samples. The sample comprised PBMCs. This CDR3 is CASSSGTGSLQYGYTF. The DNA for the CDR3 is TGTGCCAGCAGCTCCGGGACAGGGTCGCTCCAGTATGGCTACACCTTC.